The present T cell receptor beta chain was sequenced within a study of blood T cell repertoires in COVID-19. Study context: In each case, the material was cDNA or gDNA derived from T cells, B-cell-depleted T cells, or PBMCs.

Individuals aged about 18 to 90 years were recruited from 24 US areas. The trim removed 4 bases at V and 5 bases at J, leaving 9 bases unmatched. Germline V lookup: CDR1 SGDLS, CDR2 YYNGEE. The CDR3 is made up of 15 amino acids. Original analysis: The assay estimated nucleated cells by amplifying reference gene primers. Method: immunoSEQ multiplex PCR; TCRdb's copy keeps in-frame clones and lacks some. Clonal size and the V and J genes are those of that table, whereas D and trimming came from the DNA. This table has some 180,000 clones, approximately 80% appearing once. This clone was seen once. Source material: PBMCs or T cells enriched from blood (not recorded which). This receptor was obtained from a woman aged 55-69 years with acute COVID-19. The rearrangement joins TRBV9 to TRBJ2-4; 7 bases agree with TRBD2. The CDR3 region is CASSTSMTSQNIQYF. The DNA of the CDR3 is TGTGCCAGCAGCACCAGCATGACTAGCCAAAACATTCAGTACTTC. Full variable domain (outside the CDR3, taken from reference TRBV9 and TRBJ2-4): DSGVTQTPKHLITATGQRVTLRCSPRSGDLSVYWYQQSLDQGLQFLIQYYNGEERAKGNILERFSAQQFPDLHSELNLSSLELGDSALYFCASSTSMTSQNIQYFGAGTRLSVL.